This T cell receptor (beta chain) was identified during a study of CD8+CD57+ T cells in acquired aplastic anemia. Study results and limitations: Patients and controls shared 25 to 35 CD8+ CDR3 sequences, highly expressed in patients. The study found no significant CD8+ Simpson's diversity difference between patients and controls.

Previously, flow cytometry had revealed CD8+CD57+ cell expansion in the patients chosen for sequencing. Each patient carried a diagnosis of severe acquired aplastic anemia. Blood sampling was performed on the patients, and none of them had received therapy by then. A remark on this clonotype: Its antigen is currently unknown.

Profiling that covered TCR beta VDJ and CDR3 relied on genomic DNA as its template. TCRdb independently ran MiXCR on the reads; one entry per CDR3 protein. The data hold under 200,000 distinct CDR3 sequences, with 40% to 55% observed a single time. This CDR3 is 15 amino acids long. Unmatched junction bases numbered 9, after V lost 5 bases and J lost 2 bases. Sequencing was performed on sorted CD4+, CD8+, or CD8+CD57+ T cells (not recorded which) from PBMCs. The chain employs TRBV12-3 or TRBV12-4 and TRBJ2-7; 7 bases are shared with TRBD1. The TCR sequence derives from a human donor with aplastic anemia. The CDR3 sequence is CASSLQGIMPYEQYF. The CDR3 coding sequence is TGTGCCAGCAGTCTACAGGGGATAATGCCCTACGAGCAGTACTTC.